The clone carrying this T cell receptor (beta chain) was detected many times. Its specificity is unknown. These data are taken from a study of T cells in Graves' hyperthyroidism and ophthalmopathy. Study background: The authors collected peripheral blood at initial diagnosis, before any treatment. Study-wide findings and caveats: Stable hyperthyroidism was separated from ophthalmopathy by a model based on 13 V-J features. Within blood appeared most thyroid clonotypes that had expanded above 0.001.

Germline loops: CDR1 MNHNS, CDR2 SASEGT. The germline V and J ends were trimmed by 11 bases and 0 bases, with 19 bases remaining between them. This CDR3 comprises 16 residues. Amplification of TCR beta CDR3 regions was performed using RNA transcripts as template. With the HTBI primer set, the TCR CDR3 went through a first round of RT-PCR. In TCRdb, the multiplex PCR reads were re-called with MiXCR into one record per CDR3 protein. The sample lists roughly 420,000 distinct CDR3 sequences; 15% to 19% were seen once. The chain employs TRBV6-1 and TRBJ2-2; D possibly matches TRBD1 or TRBD2 (5 bases each). This TCR came from a woman aged 18 to 35 with Graves' hyperthyroidism. Sequencing was performed on blood. The CDR3: CAGGSGRRPNTGELFF. In nucleotides, the CDR3 is TGTGCCGGGGGATCGGGACGGCGACCGAACACCGGGGAGCTGTTTTTT.